Listed below are T cell receptor beta chains from one sample, sequenced in a study of identical twins. MiXCR was run by TCRdb on the 5' RACE reads, yielding one entry per CDR3 protein. The sample has about 520,000 distinct CDR3 sequences, under 25% seen once; the top ten hold approximately 0.95%. This sample also belongs to another study, concerning T cells expressing NK-cell markers.

Source material: CD4+ T cells sorted from blood. All receptors derive from a woman in her late teens or twenties in good health. The CDR3 runs from the conserved cysteine through the conserved F or W. A D gene is named only where the DNA matches it firmly. Size tells how often a clone was seen (once, few, many) or the class of an expanded clone, and some rows leave it out.

d_call	clone_size	v_call	j_call	cdr3_nt	cdr3_aa
TRBD1	-	TRBV7-9	TRBJ2-5	TGTGCCAGCAGCTCGAGGACAGGGTCCAGAGAGACCCAGTACTTC	CASSSRTGSRETQYF
-	few	TRBV11-3	TRBJ2-2	TGTGCCAGCAGACTAAACACCGGGGAGCTGTTTTTT	CASRLNTGELFF
-	few	TRBV29-1	TRBJ2-3	TGCAGCGTGGCCGGACTGGGTGTTTACGGTACGCAGTATTTT	CSVAGLGVYGTQYF
-	-	TRBV7-2	TRBJ2-1	TGTGCCAGCAGCTCCCTCTACGCGGACAATGAGCAGTTCTTC	CASSSLYADNEQFF
-	few	TRBV5-1	TRBJ1-1	TGCGCCAGCAGCTTAGTATCACCGCAGAACACTGAAGCTTTCTTT	CASSLVSPQNTEAFF
TRBD1	-	TRBV7-2	TRBJ2-2	TGTGCCAGCAGCCCCGAGAGGGGGCATGGGAACGGGGAGCTGTTTTTT	CASSPERGHGNGELFF
-	few	TRBV5-1	TRBJ2-1	TGCGCCAGCAGCTTGACGACTGAGCAGTTCTTC	CASSLTTEQFF
-	few	TRBV12-3/TRBV12-4	TRBJ2-3	TGTGCCAGCATCCCCGGCGGGGGCACAGATACGCAGTATTTT	CASIPGGGTDTQYF
-	few	TRBV5-1	TRBJ2-7	TGCGCCAGCAGCGCAGGTAGAGGCGAGCAGTACTTC	CASSAGRGEQYF
-	many	TRBV20-1	TRBJ1-1	TGCAGTGCTACAAAAGGGGGGGGGATCGCTGAAGCTTTCTTT	CSATKGGGIAEAFF
-	-	TRBV7-9	TRBJ2-7	TGTGCCAGCAGCTTTACCAGGGAACCCTACGAGCAGTACTTC	CASSFTREPYEQYF
-	-	TRBV27	TRBJ2-7	TGTGCCAGCAGTTCCAAAGGGGGACGCGAGCAGTACTTC	CASSSKGGREQYF
-	few	TRBV12-3/TRBV12-4	TRBJ2-3	TGTGCCAGCAGTCACGAGGCTAGCTCTGGTACGCAGTATTTT	CASSHEASSGTQYF
-	few	TRBV7-2	TRBJ2-1	TGTGCCAGCAGCTTAGAATACCCAGGGTCCTACAATGAGCAGTTCTTC	CASSLEYPGSYNEQFF
TRBD1	-	TRBV5-1	TRBJ2-3	TGCGCCAGCGCGGGACAGGGGGCAGATACGCAGTATTTT	CASAGQGADTQYF
TRBD1	-	TRBV10-3	TRBJ2-6	TGTGCCATCAGTACAGGACAGGGGGCAGCTGGGGCCAACGTCCTGACTTTC	CAISTGQGAAGANVLTF
-	-	TRBV6-5	TRBJ1-2	TGTGCCAGCAGTTACGATGGCAGTCGCTATGGCTACACCTTC	CASSYDGSRYGYTF
TRBD1	few	TRBV5-5	TRBJ2-6	TGTGCCAGCACCCGGCCGACAGGGTCCTCTGGGGCCAACGTCCTGACTTTC	CASTRPTGSSGANVLTF